This is a list of T cell receptor beta chains from one sample in a study of shared clonotypes between healthy human individuals. Produced via immunoSEQ multiplex PCR; TCRdb's table is partial and in-frame only. The table records 780,000 or so clones, 55% to 80% of them present only once. The sequenced sample was memory CD4+ T cells sorted from blood. Source of these receptors: a woman aged 30 to 39 in good health. CDR3s include the opening cysteine and the closing phenylalanine or tryptophan. The D gene is left open where the match is weak. Clone size is shown for a subset of rows, as once, few, many or a class of expanded clone.

CDR3 DNA,CDR3 protein,J gene,V gene,clone size,CDR3 length,D gene
TGTGCCAGCAGCTCCCACAGGATTAGCCATCAGCCCCAGCATTTT,CASSSHRISHQPQHF,TRBJ1-5,TRBV7-8,.,15,.
TGTGCCAGCAGCTTAGTGGGACAGGGAGTCACTGAAGCTTTCTTT,CASSLVGQGVTEAFF,TRBJ1-1,TRBV7-8,.,15,TRBD1
TGTGCCAGCAGCCAAGGACTAGCCCCTAGCACAGATACGCAGTATTTT,CASSQGLAPSTDTQYF,TRBJ2-3,TRBV4-2,.,16,TRBD2
TGCAGTGCTAGTCGCTGGGTTGGCTACACCTTC,CSASRWVGYTF,TRBJ1-2,TRBV20-1,few,11,.
TGTGCCAGCACCTCCGGGACACCCGTCTACGAGCAGTACTTC,CASTSGTPVYEQYF,TRBJ2-7,TRBV6-6,.,14,.
TGTGCCAGCAGCTACCAAGAGACCCAGTACTTC,CASSYQETQYF,TRBJ2-5,TRBV7-2,many,11,.
TGTGCCAGCAGTTGGACAGGGAATAATGAAAAACTGTTTTTT,CASSWTGNNEKLFF,TRBJ1-4,TRBV6-6,.,14,TRBD1
TGCGCCAGCAGTCCTAGGACAGGTAGCTCCTACGAGCAGTACTTC,CASSPRTGSSYEQYF,TRBJ2-7,TRBV5-1,.,15,TRBD1
TGTGCCAGCTCACCACCGGCAACTAGCGGGATCCACGAGCAGTACTTC,CASSPPATSGIHEQYF,TRBJ2-7,TRBV18,.,16,TRBD2
TGTGCCAGTAGTATAGATCCGGCGAGAACCTACGAGCAGTACTTC,CASSIDPARTYEQYF,TRBJ2-7,TRBV19,.,15,.
TGCGCCAGCAGCCAAGATCCCACTAGCGGGCCCCAGAGCGCGCAGTATTTT,CASSQDPTSGPQSAQYF,TRBJ2-3,TRBV4-1,few,17,TRBD2
TGTGCCAGCAGTAAAAAGGGGGATGAGACCCAGTACTTC,CASSKKGDETQYF,TRBJ2-5,TRBV27,.,13,.
TGTGCCAGCAGTCCCTCTACAGGGAGGGTCTATGGCTACACCTTC,CASSPSTGRVYGYTF,TRBJ1-2,TRBV28,.,15,.
TGTGCCAGCGGAGCGGGAGGAATCCACGAGCAGTACTTC,CASGAGGIHEQYF,TRBJ2-7,TRBV28,.,13,TRBD2
TGTGCCAGCAGTGAGCTTCAAGCGGGAGGCAAAAACATTCAGTACTTC,CASSELQAGGKNIQYF,TRBJ2-4,TRBV25-1,.,16,TRBD2
TGTGCCAGCGGTTTAGGGGGACAGGGATCAGATACGCAGTATTTT,CASGLGGQGSDTQYF,TRBJ2-3,TRBV6-1,.,15,TRBD1
TGCAGCGTTGGGGAAAAGAGCACCGGGGAGCTGTTTTTT,CSVGEKSTGELFF,TRBJ2-2,TRBV29-1,.,13,.
TGTGCCAGCAGTCTCTCGAGAGGGTACTATGGCTACACCTTC,CASSLSRGYYGYTF,TRBJ1-2,TRBV28,.,14,.
TGTGCCAGCTCACCGGTCGGGGTAAGGGAGACCCAGTACTTC,CASSPVGVRETQYF,TRBJ2-5,TRBV18,.,14,.
TGTGCCAGCAGCTTGACTCCGACAGGGTATCTCGAAGAGACCCAGTACTTC,CASSLTPTGYLEETQYF,TRBJ2-5,TRBV7-9,.,17,TRBD1
TGTGCCAGCAGCGTATCCTACTGGGCTTCAGGCGGCACCGGGGAGCTGTTTTTT,CASSVSYWASGGTGELFF,TRBJ2-2,TRBV9,.,18,.
TGTGCCAGCAGTTCCTTTCGGGGAATCGGCGAGCAGTACTTC,CASSSFRGIGEQYF,TRBJ2-7,TRBV28,many,14,.
TGTGCCAGCAGCCGCTCACAGGGAAACACCATATATTTT,CASSRSQGNTIYF,TRBJ1-3,TRBV7-3,.,13,.
TGCGCCAGCAGCGGCCGGACAGGGTCGTTCTCTGGAAACACCATATATTTT,CASSGRTGSFSGNTIYF,TRBJ1-3,TRBV5-1,few,17,TRBD1
TGTGCCAGCTCGGAGGATGGGTTAATCTATGGCTACACCTTC,CASSEDGLIYGYTF,TRBJ1-2,TRBV18,.,14,.
TGTGCCAGCAGCTCCTACCCTCAGGGGGGACACAGAACCTACGAGCAGTACTTC,CASSSYPQGGHRTYEQYF,TRBJ2-7,TRBV7-9,.,18,.
TGTGCCAGCAGCTTATTTTCCGGTACCTACAATGAGCAGTTCTTC,CASSLFSGTYNEQFF,TRBJ2-1,TRBV11-2,.,15,.
TGTGCCAGCAGTTCGGGGCGGGGTTGGAACACTGAAGCTTTCTTT,CASSSGRGWNTEAFF,TRBJ1-1,TRBV5-4,.,15,.
TGCGCCAGCAGCTTAAGGGAAATGAGCACAGATACGCAGTATTTT,CASSLREMSTDTQYF,TRBJ2-3,TRBV5-1,.,15,.
TGTGCCAGTAGTTGGCAGGGGACCACCGGGGAGCTGTTTTTT,CASSWQGTTGELFF,TRBJ2-2,TRBV19,.,14,.
TGTGCCAGCAGCTTGTTCGGGACTAGCGGTTTGGGCAAAAACATTCAGTACTTC,CASSLFGTSGLGKNIQYF,TRBJ2-4,TRBV5-6,.,18,TRBD2
TGTGCCAGCAGTCTCCCGTTTTTCGGGGGCCTCCAAGAGACCCAGTACTTC,CASSLPFFGGLQETQYF,TRBJ2-5,TRBV28,.,17,.
TGTGCCAGCTCACCACAGTCAGAGACCTCGGACAATGAGCAGTTCTTC,CASSPQSETSDNEQFF,TRBJ2-1,TRBV18,.,16,.
TGTGCCAGCAGGTGGGGTACGCAGTATTTT,CASRWGTQYF,TRBJ2-3,TRBV6-1,.,10,.
TGTGCCAGCAGCTTAGTGGGAGGACCCTCTGGAAACACCATATATTTT,CASSLVGGPSGNTIYF,TRBJ1-3,TRBV7-9,.,16,.
TGTGCCATCAGTGAGTCTGCTAGCGGGAGCTACGAGCAGTACTTC,CAISESASGSYEQYF,TRBJ2-7,TRBV10-3,.,15,TRBD2
TGTGCCAGCAGCCGCAGGGGGGACGAGCAGTACTTC,CASSRRGDEQYF,TRBJ2-7,TRBV27,.,12,.
TGTGCCAGCAGCTCGAGCGGGACAGGGATTCAGCCCCAGCATTTT,CASSSSGTGIQPQHF,TRBJ1-5,TRBV9,.,15,TRBD1
TGTGCCAGCAGTGTTGAGGAGTTGCGAGTCCGGCGATCTGGAAACACCATATATTTT,CASSVEELRVRRSGNTIYF,TRBJ1-3,TRBV6-1,once,19,.
TGTGCCAGCAGCTTCAACGGACCGATCTCTGGAAACACCATATATTTT,CASSFNGPISGNTIYF,TRBJ1-3,TRBV7-2,.,16,.
TGTGCCAGCAGCATCGACAGTTTACAAGCTTTCTTT,CASSIDSLQAFF,TRBJ1-1,TRBV21-1,.,12,.
TGCAGCGTCCAGGGACAGCTGAACACTGAAGCTTTCTTT,CSVQGQLNTEAFF,TRBJ1-1,TRBV29-1,.,13,TRBD1
TGTGCCAGCAGTGGGGGTCTAGCGGGTCCCTACGAGCAGTACTTC,CASSGGLAGPYEQYF,TRBJ2-7,TRBV2,once,15,TRBD2
TGTGCCAGCAGCTTTTCGGGACTAGCGGGAGATGAGCAGTTCTTC,CASSFSGLAGDEQFF,TRBJ2-1,TRBV7-9,.,15,TRBD2
TGTGCCAGCAGTGAGTACCCGGCGGATCAGCCCCAGCATTTT,CASSEYPADQPQHF,TRBJ1-5,TRBV2,.,14,.
TGTGCCAGCAGCCAAGATCCTCGCAGAGGGGAAGGCTACACCTTC,CASSQDPRRGEGYTF,TRBJ1-2,TRBV4-2,.,15,.
TGTGCCAGCAATCAGGGTGTTATAATCCAGCCCCAGCATTTT,CASNQGVIIQPQHF,TRBJ1-5,TRBV28,.,14,.
TGTGCCTGGAGCTACGGACTAGCGGTAAACAATGAGCAGTTCTTC,CAWSYGLAVNNEQFF,TRBJ2-1,TRBV30,.,15,TRBD2
TGTGCCAGCAATATCGGACAGGGGAGGGGTCCTGAAGCTTTCTTT,CASNIGQGRGPEAFF,TRBJ1-1,TRBV6-1,.,15,TRBD1
TGCGCCAGCAGTGAGGTGGACAGGGTGGCTCAGCCCCAGCATTTT,CASSEVDRVAQPQHF,TRBJ1-5,TRBV10-2,.,15,TRBD1
TGCGCCAGCAGCCACCAACTCCAGGGTCCCCAAGAGACCCAGTACTTC,CASSHQLQGPQETQYF,TRBJ2-5,TRBV4-1,few,16,.
TGCAGCGTTGACCGTTCCGGGGCGAACACTGAAGCTTTCTTT,CSVDRSGANTEAFF,TRBJ1-1,TRBV29-1,.,14,.
TGTGCCAGCAGCTTAGGCCCCGGACGGGCTAGCACTGAAGCTTTCTTT,CASSLGPGRASTEAFF,TRBJ1-1,TRBV7-2,.,16,.